This T cell receptor beta chain was observed in a study of blood T cell repertoires in COVID-19. Across the study: The cDNA or gDNA used as material had been derived from T cells, B-cell-depleted T cells, or PBMCs.

Original processing methods: Amplification of reference gene primers was used by the study to estimate nucleated cell counts. Produced via immunoSEQ multiplex PCR; TCRdb's table is partial and in-frame only. V, J and clone size are those of that table, while D and trimming were read from the DNA. This table has about 190,000 clones, 65% to 80% appearing once. The CDR3 consists of 14 residues. Only a few counts were recorded for this clone. The TCR originated in a woman between 50 and 59 years old with acute or convalescent COVID-19. This chain connects TRBV21-1 to TRBJ1-5. TRBV21-1 has pseudogene status. The sample was peripheral blood. CDR3: CASSKKSRFPPQHF. The CDR3 DNA follows: TGTGCCAGCAGCAAAAAGTCCCGGTTCCCGCCCCAGCATTTT.